One sample yielded the 14 T cell receptor beta chains listed below, sequenced in a study of blood T cell repertoires in COVID-19. Some clones are missing from TCRdb's copy, which holds only in-frame ones; the method was immunoSEQ multiplex PCR. Here the sample spans under 350,000 clones, 85% to 90% being singletons. Sequencing input: PBMCs or T cells enriched from blood (not recorded which). These receptors were obtained from a man aged 25 to 45 who had recovered from COVID-19.

The chain joins TRBV28 to TRBJ1-6; 8 nucleotides line up with TRBD1. J lost 0 bases, V lost 5 bases, and 6 bases had no gene match. The CDR3 totals 17 residues. Germline lookup yields CDR1 MDHEN and CDR2 SYDVKM. The CDR3 loop is CASSDQGASSYNSPLHF. The CDR3 nucleotides are TGTGCCAGCAGTGACCAGGGGGCGAGCTCCTATAATTCACCCCTCCACTTT.

CDR3 protein: CAGARWGDSTDTQYF. The CDR3 region has the DNA TGTGCCGGGGCAAGGTGGGGGGATAGCACAGATACGCAGTATTTT. J is TRBJ2-3 and V is TRBV5-8, with a possible D match to TRBD2 (6 bases). The CDR3 sequence is 15 residues long. Germline CDR1 is SGHTS and CDR2 is YDEGEE. Trimming removed 10 bases from V and 0 bases from J, with 18 bases in between.

The V call is TRBV10-1, the J call TRBJ2-4; possibly TRBD1 for D (5 bases). In germline, CDR1 is WNHNN, CDR2 SYGVQD (reference sequence). CDR3 size: 15 residues. Trimming stripped 0 bases from V and 0 bases from J, with 6 bases between. The CDR3 bases are TGCGCCAGCAGTGAGTCGGGGCTAGCCAAAAACATTCAGTACTTC. It yields the protein CASSESGLAKNIQYF.

The chain couples TRBV18 to TRBJ1-2; tentatively, D is TRBD1 (6 bases). The CDR3 runs 12 residues. Trimming shortened V by 6 bases and J by 5 bases, and 10 bases separated the two germline ends. Germline values: CDR1 KGHSH, CDR2 LQKENI. The CDR3 spells CASSEGGYGYTF. The DNA for the CDR3 is TGTGCCAGCTCGGAGGGGGGGTATGGCTACACCTTC.

The chain employs TRBV19 and TRBJ1-5; 8 bases line up with TRBD1. Germline V gene lookup returns CDR1 LNHDA and CDR2 SQIVND (reference sequence). The junction had 4 bases not matched to a gene; V was cut back by 1 base and J by 2 bases. CDR3 length: 16 amino acids. The CDR3 spells CASSIGTGRGNQPQHF. The CDR3 coding sequence is TGTGCCAGTAGTATAGGGACAGGGCGCGGCAATCAGCCCCAGCATTTT. The entire variable domain, with the rest obtained from reference TRBV19 and TRBJ1-5, is as follows: DGGITQSPKYLFRKEGQNVTLSCEQNLNHDAMYWYRQDPGQGLRLIYYSQIVNDFQKGDIAEGYSVSREKKESFPLTVTSAQKNPTAFYLCASSIGTGRGNQPQHFGDGTRLSIL.

V usage is TRBV28 and J usage is TRBJ1-5; D is undetermined. Deletions cut 6 bases from V and 6 bases from J, with 9 bases between. The CDR3 runs to 12 residues. Germline assignment: CDR1 MDHEN and CDR2 SYDVKM. The CDR3 DNA reads TGTGCCAGCAGCACGCGGGCTCAGCCCCAGCATTTT. This codes for CASSTRAQPQHF. Full variable domain (rest looked up from reference TRBV28 and TRBJ1-5): DVKVTQSSRYLVKRTGEKVFLECVQDMDHENMFWYRQDPGLGLRLIYFSYDVKMKEKGDIPEGYSVSREKKERFSLILESASTNQTSMYLCASSTRAQPQHFGDGTRLSIL.

The J gene is TRBJ1-2, the V gene TRBV14; D perhaps matches TRBD1 (6 bases). The CDR3 runs to 13 residues. The germline gives CDR1 SGHDN, CDR2 FVKESK. Between the trimmed V and J ends, which lost 4 bases and 3 bases, there was a span of 9 bases. CDR3 residues: CASSPDSYYGYTF. CDR3 nucleotides: TGTGCCAGCAGCCCGGACAGCTACTATGGCTACACCTTC. Supplemented by reference TRBV14 and TRBJ1-2, the full variable domain reads EAGVTQFPSHSVIEKGQTVTLRCDPISGHDNLYWYRRVMGKEIKFLLHFVKESKQDESGMPNNRFLAERTGGTYSTLKVQPAELEDSGVYFCASSPDSYYGYTFGSGTRLTVV.

The chain uses TRBV15 and TRBJ1-2, with TRBD1 matching 8 bases. The J segment lost 5 bases and the V segment lost 0 bases, leaving 8 bases of the junction unmatched. Germline V CDR1 and CDR2: LNHNV, YYDKDF (reference sequence). The CDR3 spans 16 residues. Here the CDR3 DNA reads TGTGCCACCAGCAGAGATACGGCAGGGGGCGGGTATGGCTACACCTTC. Its translation: CATSRDTAGGGYGYTF.

This clone has only one observation. This chain connects TRBV10-3 to TRBJ1-2, with TRBD1 matching 7 bases. V shed 2 bases and J 2 bases; nucleotides not matched to a gene: 5. The CDR3 runs to 15 residues. The germline V gene has CDR1 ENHRY and CDR2 SYGVKD. As DNA, the CDR3 is TGTGCCATCAGTGAGGGGACAGTTCCAAACTATGGCTACACCTTC. As protein: CAISEGTVPNYGYTF.

The chain carries TRBV18 and TRBJ1-4, with TRBD1 identical over 7 bases. This CDR3 comprises 13 residues. With V trimmed by 5 bases and J by 5 bases, 2 bases remained unmatched. Germline V lookup: CDR1 KGHSH, CDR2 LQKENI. The CDR3 loop reads CASSDRANEKLFF. The CDR3 DNA is TGTGCCAGCTCAGACAGGGCGAATGAAAAACTGTTTTTT.

This clone showed up just once. The V call is TRBV25-1, the J call TRBJ2-7; the D is unclear. The CDR3 loop spans 14 amino acids. Germline V gene lookup returns CDR1 MGHDK and CDR2 SYGVNS. Trimming stripped 0 bases from V and 5 bases from J, with 11 bases between. The chain's CDR3 is CASSEYSGLDEQYF. CDR3 DNA: TGTGCCAGCAGTGAATACTCAGGTTTGGACGAGCAGTACTTC.

This CDR3 is CASSPTANTEAFF. The CDR3 region has the DNA TGTGCCAGCAGTCCGACAGCGAACACTGAAGCTTTCTTT. V is TRBV27 and J is TRBJ1-1, with D perhaps matching TRBD1 (5 bases). The germline V gene has CDR1 MNHEY and CDR2 SMNVEV (reference sequence). The CDR3 extends over 13 amino acids. V lost 5 bases and J 1 base, leaving 8 bases between the germline ends.

The chain carries TRBV5-7 and TRBJ1-2; TRBD1 matches 7 bases. TRBV5-7 is reported as an ORF; its role is uncertain. Trimming cost V 6 bases and J 7 bases; bases outside gene matches: 9. This CDR3 has 13 residues. The CDR3 reads CASTRTGFSGYTF. CDR3 nucleotide sequence: TGTGCCAGCACCAGGACAGGTTTCTCTGGCTACACCTTC.

The genes are TRBV3-1 (or the pseudogene TRBV3-2) and TRBJ2-7, with TRBD1 as a possible D gene (5 bases). This CDR3 contains 16 residues. Trimming left V 0 bases short and J 3 bases short, with 15 bases between. The V gene's germline CDR1 is LGHDT and CDR2 YNNKEL (reference sequence). CDR3 in DNA: TGTGCCAGCAGCCAAGAGCCTACAGGACGCATCTACGAGCAGTACTTC. Amino acid sequence: CASSQEPTGRIYEQYF.